This entry features one T cell receptor beta chain sequence. Assay used: immunoSEQ multiplex PCR; TCRdb lists only in-frame clones, some missing. The data contain approximately 120,000 clones, roughly 84% of them singletons. This CDR3 region has 13 residues. Germline lookup yields CDR1 SGDLS and CDR2 YYNGEE. V lost 2 bases to trimming and J lost 7 bases, with 10 bases between them. The sample is drawn from a study of control samples from healthy donors and cancer patients. This chain joins TRBV9 and TRBJ1-3; a weak D match, TRBD1 (6 bases). The sequenced sample was blood. The source of this sequence is a man aged 40-49 years in good health. CDR3 amino acids: CASSVQQGNTIYF. The CDR3 DNA reads as TGTGCCAGCAGCGTGCAACAGGGTAACACCATATATTTT.